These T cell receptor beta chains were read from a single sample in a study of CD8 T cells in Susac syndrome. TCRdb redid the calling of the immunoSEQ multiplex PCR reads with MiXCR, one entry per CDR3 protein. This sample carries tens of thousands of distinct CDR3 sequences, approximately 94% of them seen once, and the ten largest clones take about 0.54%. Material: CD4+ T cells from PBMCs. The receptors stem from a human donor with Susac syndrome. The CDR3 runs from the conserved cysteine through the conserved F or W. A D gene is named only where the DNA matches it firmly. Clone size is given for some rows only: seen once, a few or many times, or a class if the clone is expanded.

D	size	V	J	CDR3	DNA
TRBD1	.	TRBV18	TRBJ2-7	CASSLANRGLTEQYF	TGTGCCAGCTCACTTGCCAACAGGGGGCTAACCGAGCAGTACTTC
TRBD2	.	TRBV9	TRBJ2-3	CASSAAGLVGADTQYF	TGTGCCAGCAGCGCCGCCGGACTAGTTGGTGCAGATACGCAGTATTTT
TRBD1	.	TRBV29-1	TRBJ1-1	CSVDRQGAKVEAFF	TGCAGCGTTGATAGACAGGGGGCGAAGGTTGAAGCTTTCTTT
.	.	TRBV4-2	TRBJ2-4	CASSQDPSLNSAKNIQYF	TGTGCCAGCAGCCAAGATCCCTCCCTTAACTCGGCCAAAAACATTCAGTACTTC
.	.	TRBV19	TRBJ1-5	CASNLLNQPQHF	TGTGCCAGTAATCTGCTTAATCAGCCCCAGCATTTT
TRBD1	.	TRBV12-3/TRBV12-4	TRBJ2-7	CASSSRQGAEQYF	TGTGCCAGCAGTTCGCGACAGGGTGCCGAGCAGTACTTC
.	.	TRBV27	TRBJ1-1	CASSRGSRRTEAFF	TGTGCCAGCAGCCGCGGATCAAGAAGAACTGAAGCTTTCTTT
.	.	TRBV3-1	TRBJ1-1	CASSQPGQITEAFF	TGTGCCAGCAGCCAGCCCGGGCAGATCACTGAAGCTTTCTTT
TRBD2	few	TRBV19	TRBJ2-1	CASSSGGSYNEQFF	TGTGCCAGTAGTAGCGGGGGGTCTTACAATGAGCAGTTCTTC
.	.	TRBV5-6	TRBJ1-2	CASSLGRQNYGYTF	TGTGCCAGCAGCTTAGGACGACAGAACTATGGCTACACCTTC
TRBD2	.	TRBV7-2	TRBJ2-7	CASSLDSGIWNEQYF	TGTGCCAGCAGCCTCGATAGCGGGATATGGAACGAGCAGTACTTC
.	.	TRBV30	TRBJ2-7	CAWSDYSYEQYF	TGTGCCTGGAGTGACTACTCCTACGAGCAGTACTTC
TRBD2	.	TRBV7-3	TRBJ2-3	CASSLAGSSGISTDTQYF	TGTGCCAGCAGCTTAGCTGGCTCTAGCGGGATTTCCACAGATACGCAGTATTTT
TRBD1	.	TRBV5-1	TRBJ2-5	CASSGGQGRETQYF	TGCGCCAGCAGCGGGGGACAGGGGAGAGAGACCCAGTACTTC
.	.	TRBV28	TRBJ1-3	CASYDGTSGNTIYF	TGTGCCAGCTACGACGGGACAAGTGGAAACACCATATATTTT
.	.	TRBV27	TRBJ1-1	CASSRGETNTEAFF	TGTGCCAGCAGCCGGGGTGAGACGAACACTGAAGCTTTCTTT
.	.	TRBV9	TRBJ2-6	CASSGPGRRSGGANVLTF	TGTGCCAGCAGCGGACCGGGACGGCGTTCGGGTGGGGCCAACGTCCTGACTTTC
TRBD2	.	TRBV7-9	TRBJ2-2	CASKPGLAGVERTGELFF	TGTGCCAGCAAACCGGGACTAGCGGGAGTCGAGAGGACCGGGGAGCTGTTTTTT
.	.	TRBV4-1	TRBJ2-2	CASSHPSGRGARTGELFF	TGCGCCAGCAGCCACCCCTCGGGACGGGGGGCAAGGACCGGGGAGCTGTTTTTT
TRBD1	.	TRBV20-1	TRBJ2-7	CSASIQGTYEQYF	TGCAGTGCTAGCATACAGGGGACCTACGAGCAGTACTTC
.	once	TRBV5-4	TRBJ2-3	CASSLPLGHRGDTQYF	TGTGCCAGCAGCTTACCTTTGGGGCATCGCGGGGATACGCAGTATTTT
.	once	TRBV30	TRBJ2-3	CAWSVRGGADTQYF	TGTGCCTGGAGTGTACGAGGGGGAGCGGATACGCAGTATTTT
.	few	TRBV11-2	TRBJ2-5	CASSLLLETQYF	TGTGCCAGCAGCTTATTGCTTGAGACCCAGTACTTC
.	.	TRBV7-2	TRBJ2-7	CASSLGAGTLLYEQYF	TGTGCCAGCAGCTTAGGGGCCGGGACTCTCCTTTACGAGCAGTACTTC
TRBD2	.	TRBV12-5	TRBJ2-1	CASGPGLAGDPLPVF	TGTGCTAGTGGACCTGGACTAGCGGGAGACCCTCTCCCGGTCTTC
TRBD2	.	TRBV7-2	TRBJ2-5	CASSLTPLGGGETQYF	TGTGCCAGCAGCCTAACTCCTTTAGGCGGGGGGGAGACCCAGTACTTC
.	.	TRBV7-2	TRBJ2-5	CASSPQGGPTETQYF	TGTGCCAGCAGCCCCCAGGGGGGACCCACGGAGACCCAGTACTTC
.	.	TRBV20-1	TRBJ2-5	CSAPEWGARQETQYF	TGCAGTGCCCCTGAGTGGGGGGCTCGGCAAGAGACCCAGTACTTC
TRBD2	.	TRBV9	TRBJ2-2	CASSVATLAGVSGELFF	TGTGCCAGCAGCGTAGCTACACTAGCGGGGGTTTCCGGGGAGCTGTTTTTT
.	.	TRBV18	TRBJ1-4	CASSPGRDEKLFF	TGTGCCAGCTCACCCGGTAGGGATGAAAAACTGTTTTTT
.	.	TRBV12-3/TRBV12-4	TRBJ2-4	CASRSEDLLAKNIQYF	TGTGCCAGCAGATCTGAGGACTTACTAGCCAAAAACATTCAGTACTTC
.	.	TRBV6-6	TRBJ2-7	CASSYVRPGSYEQYF	TGTGCCAGCAGTTACGTACGGCCAGGCTCCTACGAGCAGTACTTC
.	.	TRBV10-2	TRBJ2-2	CASGGRGTGELFF	TGCGCCAGCGGAGGTAGGGGCACCGGGGAGCTGTTTTTT